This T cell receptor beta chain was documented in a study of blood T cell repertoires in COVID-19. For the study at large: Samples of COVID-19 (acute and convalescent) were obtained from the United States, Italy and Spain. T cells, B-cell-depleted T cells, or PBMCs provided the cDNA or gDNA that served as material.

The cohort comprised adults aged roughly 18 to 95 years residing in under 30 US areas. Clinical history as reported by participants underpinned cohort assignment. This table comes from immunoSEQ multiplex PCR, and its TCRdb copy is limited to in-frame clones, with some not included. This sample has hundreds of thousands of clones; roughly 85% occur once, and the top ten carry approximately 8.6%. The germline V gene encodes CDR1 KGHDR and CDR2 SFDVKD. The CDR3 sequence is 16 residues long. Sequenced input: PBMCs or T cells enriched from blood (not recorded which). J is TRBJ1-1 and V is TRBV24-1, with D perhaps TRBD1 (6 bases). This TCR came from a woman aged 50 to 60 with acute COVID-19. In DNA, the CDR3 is TGTCTCTTCCACCGGGACACACTCAACGGTCACGCTGAAGCTTTCTTT. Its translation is CLFHRDTLNGHAEAFF.